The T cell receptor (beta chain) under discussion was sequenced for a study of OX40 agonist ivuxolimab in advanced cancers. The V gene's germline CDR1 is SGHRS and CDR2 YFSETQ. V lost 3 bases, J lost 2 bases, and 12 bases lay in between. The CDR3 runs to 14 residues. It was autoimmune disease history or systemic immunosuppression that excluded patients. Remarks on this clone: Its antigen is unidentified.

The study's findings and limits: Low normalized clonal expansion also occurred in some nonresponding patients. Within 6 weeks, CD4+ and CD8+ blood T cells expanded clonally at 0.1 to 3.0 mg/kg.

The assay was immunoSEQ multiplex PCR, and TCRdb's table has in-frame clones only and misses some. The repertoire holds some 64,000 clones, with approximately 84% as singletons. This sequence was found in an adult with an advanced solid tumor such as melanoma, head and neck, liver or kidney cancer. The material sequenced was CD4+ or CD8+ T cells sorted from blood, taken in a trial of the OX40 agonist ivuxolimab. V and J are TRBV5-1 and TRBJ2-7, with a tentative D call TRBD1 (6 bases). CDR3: CASSSLGGTYEQYF. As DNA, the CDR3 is TGCGCCAGCAGCTCGCTAGGGGGAACCTACGAGCAGTACTTC.